This entry lists 14 T cell receptor beta chains sequenced from one sample in a study of post-analysis software for immune sequencing data. No antigen has been identified for these receptors. General observations from the study: Patients used roughly five TRBV segments, including TRBV5-6, TRBV5-1 and TRBV20-1, more often than controls.

The TCR beta cDNA libraries contained unique molecular identifiers. MiXCR, applied by TCRdb to the PCR reads, yields one record per CDR3 protein. Of 180,000 or so distinct CDR3 sequences listed, 25% to 30% are singletons. The source material was blood. These receptors originate from a girl younger than 18 with multiple sclerosis.

The V gene is TRBV28, the J gene TRBJ1-5, with D perhaps matching TRBD1 (5 bases). Trimming cost V 7 bases and J 3 bases, with 25 bases left between them. Per the germline V gene, CDR1 is MDHEN and CDR2 is SYDVKM. The CDR3 runs 18 residues. The DNA for the CDR3 is TGTGCCAGCACGATGCGGGGAGGCAGGGAAGGTTTCAATCAGCCCCAGCATTTT. Protein sequence: CASTMRGGREGFNQPQHF.

The sample holds many counts of this clonotype. CDR3 nucleotide sequence: TGCAGTGCAACCCGGGACAGGGATGATAGCGAGCAGTACTTC. Translation: CSATRDRDDSEQYF. The chain joins TRBV20-1 to TRBJ2-5; the match to TRBD1 covers 9 bases. Near its end, the DNA agrees better with TRBJ2-7, so the J call may be wrong. The CDR3 has 14 amino acids. Germline CDR1 is DFQATT and CDR2 is SNEGSKA (reference sequence).

This clonotype occurred a few times. The rearrangement joins TRBV28 to TRBJ2-7; D not certain. This CDR3 spans 13 amino acids. Germline CDR1 is MDHEN and CDR2 is SYDVKM. The V end was cut by 5 bases, the J end by 4 bases, with 12 bases between. The CDR3 spells CASSPPGSYEQYF. CDR3 coding DNA: TGTGCCAGCAGTCCCCCCGGCAGTTACGAGCAGTACTTC.

Only a few counts were recorded for this clonotype. V and J are TRBV11-2 and TRBJ2-1; 7 bases map to TRBD1. The length of the CDR3 is 16 residues. V shed 4 bases and J 4 bases; nucleotides not matched to a gene: 10. Germline values: CDR1 SGHAT, CDR2 FQNNGV. This CDR3 is CASSSRQGRAYNEQFF. The CDR3, as DNA: TGTGCCAGCAGCTCCAGACAGGGACGGGCTTACAATGAGCAGTTCTTC.

The sample holds many counts of this clonotype. The chain couples TRBV6-1 to TRBJ1-2; D gene ambiguous. The CDR3 sequence is 16 residues long. Trimming left V 3 bases short and J 0 bases short, with 14 bases between. Germline V gene data show CDR1 as MNHNS and CDR2 as SASEGT. In nucleotides, the CDR3 is TGTGCCAGCAGTGATCGGGGAGATACTCCTAACTATGGCTACACCTTC. It codes for CASSDRGDTPNYGYTF.

This clonotype was detected once. This chain links TRBV10-3 with TRBJ2-1; weak D call: TRBD2 (5 bases). V shed 0 bases and J shed 6 bases, with 12 bases lying between them. Per the germline V gene, CDR1 is ENHRY and CDR2 is SYGVKD. This CDR3 comprises 15 residues. CDR3 region: CAISESDLAGNEQFF. The CDR3 nucleotides are TGTGCCATCAGTGAGTCCGATCTCGCGGGCAATGAGCAGTTCTTC.

The chain employs TRBV10-2 and TRBJ2-1, with TRBD2 matching over 12 bases. Germline V gene sequence: CDR1 WSHSY, CDR2 SAAADI. Losses at the gene ends were 6 bases for V and 9 bases for J; bases not matched to a gene: 12. This CDR3 has 16 residues. The CDR3 spells CASRLAGGQSFTEQFF. The CDR3 DNA sequence: TGCGCCAGCAGGCTAGCGGGGGGGCAAAGTTTTACTGAGCAGTTCTTC.

This clonotype was seen ten or more times. The chain recombines TRBV12-3 or TRBV12-4 with TRBJ1-2; 8 bases are shared with TRBD1. V shed 6 bases, J shed 3 bases, and the junction held 6 bases outside the gene matches. CDR3 length: 14 amino acids. The CDR3 DNA is TGTGCCAGCAGGAAGACAGGGGAGGACTATGGCTACACCTTC. Translated, it gives CASRKTGEDYGYTF.

A note on this clonotype: It may be a read error: a sequence one base away is much more abundant. The CDR3 carries no conserved terminal phenylalanine or tryptophan, so it likely arises from a read error. The chain links TRBV4-1 to TRBJ2-7, with D unresolved. The CDR3 extends over 16 amino acids. From germline, CDR1 is MGHRA and CDR2 YSYEKL. Trimming took off 0 bases at V and 2 bases at J, with 14 bases between the two ends. The chain's CDR3 is CASSQDPFTPAYEQYY. In nucleotides, the CDR3 is TGCGCCAGCAGCCAAGATCCCTTCACGCCAGCCTACGAGCAGTACTAC.

In this sample, this clonotype turned up many times. The rearrangement uses TRBV11-3 and TRBJ2-5; TRBD1 matches 7 bases. The CDR3 contains 13 residues. Trimming at V came to 5 bases and at J to 4 bases, leaving 4 bases not matched to a gene. Germline-derived CDR1 and CDR2 are SGHNT and YENEEA. For the CDR3, the DNA is TGTGCCAGCAGCCCGGGACAGCGAGAGACCCAGTACTTC. This translates into CASSPGQRETQYF.

In this sample, this clonotype turned up many times. The chain is built from TRBV6-6 and TRBJ2-7; D unclear. The CDR3 totals 19 residues. Germline V gene lookup returns CDR1 MNHNY and CDR2 SVGAGI (reference sequence). V lost 7 bases and J lost 1, with 29 bases in between. This CDR3 reads CASTPWVAPAISLSYEQYF. The CDR3 nucleotides read TGTGCCAGCACCCCCTGGGTAGCCCCAGCTATCAGCCTTTCCTACGAGCAGTACTTC.

This clonotype was observed many times. This chain links TRBV29-1 with TRBJ2-1, with D unclear. V lost 8 bases and J lost 0, with 11 bases in between. Germline V gene lookup returns CDR1 SQVTM and CDR2 ANQGSEA. The CDR3 has 13 residues. The CDR3 DNA sequence: TGCAGCCCCCTGATAGGCTCCTACAATGAGCAGTTCTTC. Translation gives CSPLIGSYNEQFF.

A note on this clonotype: One end of the junction does not line up with germline, which may come from a read error. The J gene is TRBJ2-1, the V gene TRBV7-2, with 7 bases matching TRBD2. Germline V lookup: CDR1 SGHTA, CDR2 FQGNSA. This CDR3 comprises 13 residues. The CDR3 sequence: CASSLGGRGSVVF. CDR3 in DNA: TGTGCCAGCAGCTTAGGAGGGAGGGGATCGGTGGTCTTC.

On this clonotype itself: Because the CDR3 is missing its conserved closing phenylalanine or tryptophan, this is likely a read error. The chain joins TRBV27 to TRBJ2-1; 7 bases map to TRBD2. The V gene's germline CDR1 is MNHEY and CDR2 SMNVEV (reference sequence). V shed 2 bases and J 0 bases; nucleotides not matched to a gene: 1. The CDR3 runs to 15 residues. The CDR3 bases are TGTGCCAGCAGTTTAGCTAGCGGCTCCTACAATGAGCAGTTCTGC. Protein: CASSLASGSYNEQFC.